These 7 T cell receptor beta chains were all obtained from the same sample, sequenced in a study of T cell responses to AZD1222 COVID-19 vaccine. Assay: immunoSEQ multiplex PCR; the TCRdb copy retains only in-frame clones and omits some. Altogether some 150,000 clones are present, about nine tenths being singletons, with the ten largest covering roughly 4%. Sequencing was performed on peripheral blood, taken 28 days after the second dose of the MenACWY control vaccine. The receptors were sampled from an adult who received the MenACWY meningococcal vaccine as a control.

This clone came up once. V and J are TRBV7-8 and TRBJ2-2; D is unresolved. In germline, CDR1 is SGHVS, CDR2 FQNEAQ. V was pared by 5 bases and J by 1 base, with 17 bases between. The CDR3 length is 17 residues. The CDR3 protein is CASSPRGFRGNTGELFF. CDR3 DNA: TGTGCCAGCAGCCCTAGAGGCTTTCGAGGGAACACCGGGGAGCTGTTTTTT.

This clone was recorded once. V usage is TRBV2 and J usage is TRBJ2-7; D might be TRBD1 or TRBD2, each matching 5 bases. CDR3 size: 13 residues. V dropped 6 bases and J dropped 2 bases, with 11 bases sitting between them. Germline lookup yields CDR1 SNHLY and CDR2 FYNNEI. CDR3 in amino acids: CASRGDGPYEQYF. For the CDR3, the DNA is TGTGCCAGCAGAGGGGACGGACCCTACGAGCAGTACTTC.

The chain links TRBV5-6 to TRBJ1-4, with a weak D call TRBD1 (5 bases). Germline CDR1 is SGHDT and CDR2 is YYEEEE. CDR3 size: 14 residues. V gave up 4 bases and J gave up 8 bases, with 15 bases separating them. The CDR3: CASSRWGEIEKLFF. The CDR3 DNA follows: TGTGCCAGCAGCCGATGGGGGGAGATCGAAAAACTGTTTTTT. The entire variable domain, with the rest obtained from reference TRBV5-6 and TRBJ1-4, is as follows: DAGVTQSPTHLIKTRGQQVTLRCSPKSGHDTVSWYQQALGQGPQFIFQYYEEEERQRGNFPDRFSGHQFPNYSSELNVNALLLGDSALYLCASSRWGEIEKLFFGSGTQLSVL.

This clone was found a few times. The chain carries TRBV6-2 or TRBV6-3 and TRBJ2-2; no definite D call. The germline V and J ends were trimmed by 5 bases and 1 base, with 11 bases remaining between them. The CDR3 totals 15 residues. The germline V gene has CDR1 MNHEY and CDR2 SVGEGT. CDR3 DNA sequence: TGTGCCAGCAGTAGGAGACTCCTGAACACCGGGGAGCTGTTTTTT. It is translated as CASSRRLLNTGELFF.

This chain links TRBV9 with TRBJ2-5, with 7 bases matching TRBD1. The CDR3 extends over 14 amino acids. Germline loops: CDR1 SGDLS, CDR2 YYNGEE. Trimming took 4 bases from V and 5 from J; bases not matched to a gene: 8. DNA for the CDR3: TGTGCCAGCAGCTTGACAGGGTACGGGGAGACCCAGTACTTC. Protein sequence: CASSLTGYGETQYF.

The V gene is TRBV4-1, the J gene TRBJ2-2; TRBD1 agrees at 7 bases. Germline V lookup: CDR1 MGHRA, CDR2 YSYEKL. The CDR3 spans 15 residues. V was pared by 4 bases and J by 5 bases, with 7 bases of the junction left unmatched. CDR3 loop: CASSLPRTGTGELFF. DNA for the CDR3: TGCGCCAGCAGCCTTCCCCGGACAGGAACCGGGGAGCTGTTTTTT.

This chain uses TRBV28 with TRBJ2-7; D possibly corresponds to TRBD1 (5 bases). The CDR3 loop spans 20 amino acids. V was trimmed by 3 bases and J by 9 bases, leaving 36 bases between them. Germline V lookup: CDR1 MDHEN, CDR2 SYDVKM. CDR3 residues: CASSFPTGKVPSTHGTGQYF. The DNA for the CDR3 is TGTGCCAGCAGTTTTCCTACAGGAAAGGTGCCCAGTACGCATGGAACAGGGCAGTACTTC.